This T cell receptor (beta chain) was profiled in a study of T cells in women clearing cervical HPV infection. HPV was found by MY09/MY11 PCR and dot-blot genotyping. TCR beta CDR3 amplified by multiplex PCR from roughly 1,300 ng genomic DNA. Clones were sequenced by immunoSEQ multiplex PCR, and TCRdb holds only the in-frame ones, with some missing. The specimen's table records roughly 36,000 clones. Concerning this clone: Antigen specificity is unknown.

Study-wide results and limits: CIN3+ cases had significantly higher TCR richness than controls; evenness did not differ.

The TCR sequence derives from a woman between 18 and 70 years old with a cervical HPV16 infection that either progressed to CIN3+ or cleared (not recorded which). The sample taken for sequencing was blood buffy coat.

The DNA read from the CDR3 is TGTGCCAGCAGCTTAGCGCCTAGCGGGAGCGGCACCGGGGAG. It codes for CASSLAPSGSGTGE. The full-length CDR3 reads as CASSLAPSGSGTGELFF. This chain connects TRBV7-2 to TRBJ2-2, with 10 nucleotides matching TRBD2. The read finishes 3 residues shy of the CDR3 end, and the germline J gene is used to complete it. The V and J ends lost 0 bases and 4 bases, in that order; junction bases with no gene match: 5. This CDR3 comprises 17 residues. Germline V gene data show CDR1 as SGHTA and CDR2 as FQGNSA.